This T cell receptor (beta chain) is from a study of cytomegalovirus exposure and HLA in healthy donors. The study's findings and limits: CMV antigen specificity of a few CMV-associated chains was confirmed in vitro. Later, an analysis found that TCR clusters from the first cohort tended to co-occur in the 120 validation repertoires. Cytomegalovirus-associated status was assigned to 150 to 200 TCR beta chains. High specificity and sensitivity for cytomegalovirus status were reported for the classifier.

CDR1 SGHRS and CDR2 YFSETQ come from the germline V gene. The V end was cut by 0 bases, the J end by 5 bases, with 16 bases between. The CDR3 is 16 amino acids. Assay: immunoSEQ multiplex PCR; the TCRdb copy retains only in-frame clones and omits some. The repertoire holds 95,000 to 150,000 clones, with 75% to 90% as singletons. Details on this clone: Antigen specificity is unknown.

The V call is TRBV5-1, the J call TRBJ2-3, with D tentatively TRBD1 (5 bases). The sample taken for sequencing was PBMCs. The clonotype comes from a woman aged 18-29 years in good health and CMV-seronegative. The CDR3 is CASSLAYQGRGDTQYF. Written as DNA, the CDR3 is TGCGCCAGCAGCTTGGCCTATCAGGGTAGGGGAGATACGCAGTATTTT.